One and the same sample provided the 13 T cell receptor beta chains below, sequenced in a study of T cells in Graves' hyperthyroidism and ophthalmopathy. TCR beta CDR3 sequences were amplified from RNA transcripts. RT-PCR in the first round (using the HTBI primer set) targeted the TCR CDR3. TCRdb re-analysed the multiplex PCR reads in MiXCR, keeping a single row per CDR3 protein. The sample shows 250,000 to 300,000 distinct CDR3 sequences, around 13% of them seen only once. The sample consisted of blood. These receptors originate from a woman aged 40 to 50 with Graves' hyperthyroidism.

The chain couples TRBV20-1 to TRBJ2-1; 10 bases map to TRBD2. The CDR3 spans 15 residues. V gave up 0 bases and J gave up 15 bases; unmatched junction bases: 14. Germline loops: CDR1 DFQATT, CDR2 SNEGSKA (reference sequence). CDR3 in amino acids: CSARDTASGSQTRFF. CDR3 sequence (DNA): TGCAGTGCTAGAGATACGGCTAGCGGGAGTCAGACTCGGTTCTTC.

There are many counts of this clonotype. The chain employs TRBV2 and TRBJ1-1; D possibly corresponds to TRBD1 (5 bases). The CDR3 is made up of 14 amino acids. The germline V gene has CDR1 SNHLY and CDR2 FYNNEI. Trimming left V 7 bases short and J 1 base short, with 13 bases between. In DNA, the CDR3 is TGTGCCAGCATCCAGGGAAGGGCGAACACTGAAGCTTTCTTT. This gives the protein CASIQGRANTEAFF.

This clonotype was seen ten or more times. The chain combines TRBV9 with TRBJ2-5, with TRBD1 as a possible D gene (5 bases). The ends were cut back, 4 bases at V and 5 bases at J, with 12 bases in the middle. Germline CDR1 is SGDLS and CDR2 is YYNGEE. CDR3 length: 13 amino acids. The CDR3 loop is CASSRTGWETQYF. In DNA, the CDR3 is TGTGCCAGCAGCCGTACAGGATGGGAGACCCAGTACTTC.

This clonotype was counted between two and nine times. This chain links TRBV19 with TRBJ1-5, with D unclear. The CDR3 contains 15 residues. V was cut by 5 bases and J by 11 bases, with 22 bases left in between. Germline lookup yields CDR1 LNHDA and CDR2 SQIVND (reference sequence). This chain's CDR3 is CASSLPHWKDRAQHF. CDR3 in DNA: TGTGCCAGTAGTCTCCCGCACTGGAAGGATCGGGCCCAGCATTTT.

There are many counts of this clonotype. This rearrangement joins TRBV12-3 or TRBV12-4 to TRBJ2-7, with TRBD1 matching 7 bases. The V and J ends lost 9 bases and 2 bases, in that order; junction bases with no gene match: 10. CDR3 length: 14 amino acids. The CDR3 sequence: CASTPSGQTYEQYF. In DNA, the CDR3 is TGTGCCAGTACCCCGTCGGGACAGACCTACGAGCAGTACTTC.

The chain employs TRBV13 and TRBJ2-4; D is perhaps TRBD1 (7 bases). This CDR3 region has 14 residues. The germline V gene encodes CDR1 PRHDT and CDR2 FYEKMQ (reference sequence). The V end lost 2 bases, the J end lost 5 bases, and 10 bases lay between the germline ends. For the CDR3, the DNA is TGTGCCAGCAGCTTAACAGGGGAGGAAAACATTCAGTACTTC. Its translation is CASSLTGEENIQYF.

In DNA, the CDR3 is TGCGCCAGCAGCTGGGACGGTTTTAACTATGGCTACACCTTC. This translates into CASSWDGFNYGYTF. This chain uses TRBV5-1 with TRBJ1-2; weak D call: TRBD1 (5 bases). The CDR3 runs to 14 residues. V was clipped by 3 bases and J by 1 base, with 10 bases between them. Germline V lookup: CDR1 SGHRS, CDR2 YFSETQ.

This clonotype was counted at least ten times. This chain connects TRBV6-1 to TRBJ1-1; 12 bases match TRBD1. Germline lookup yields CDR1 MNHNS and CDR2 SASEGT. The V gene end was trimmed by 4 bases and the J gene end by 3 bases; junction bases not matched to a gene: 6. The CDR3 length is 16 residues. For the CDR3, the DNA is TGTGCCAGCAGTGGGGACAGGGGGCTCCTATACACTGAAGCTTTCTTT. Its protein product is CASSGDRGLLYTEAFF.

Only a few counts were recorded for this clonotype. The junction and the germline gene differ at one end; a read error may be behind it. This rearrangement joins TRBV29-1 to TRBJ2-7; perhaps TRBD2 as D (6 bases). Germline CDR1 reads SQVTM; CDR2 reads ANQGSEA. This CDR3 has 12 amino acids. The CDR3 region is CSVDAGSDELYF. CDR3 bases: TGCAGCGTTGATGCGGGATCCGACGAGCTGTACTTC.

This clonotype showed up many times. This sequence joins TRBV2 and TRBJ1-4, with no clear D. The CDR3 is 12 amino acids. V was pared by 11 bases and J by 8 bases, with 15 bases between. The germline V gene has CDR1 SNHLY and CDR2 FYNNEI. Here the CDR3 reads CAVRSVGEKLFF. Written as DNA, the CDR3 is TGTGCCGTTCGGTCGGTGGGGGAAAAACTGTTTTTT.

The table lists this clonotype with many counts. The CDR3 is CASRSGMIGYTF. CDR3 coding DNA: TGTGCCAGCAGATCCGGGATGATCGGCTACACCTTC. The chain is built from TRBV6-1 and TRBJ1-2, with unresolved D. CDR3 length: 12 amino acids. Looked up from germline, CDR1 is MNHNS and CDR2 is SASEGT. V gave up 6 bases and J gave up 8 bases, with 13 bases separating them.

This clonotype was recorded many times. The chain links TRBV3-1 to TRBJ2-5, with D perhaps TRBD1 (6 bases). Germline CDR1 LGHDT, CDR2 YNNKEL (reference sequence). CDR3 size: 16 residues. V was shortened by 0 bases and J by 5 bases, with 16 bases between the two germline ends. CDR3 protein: CASSQDWDIPRETQYF. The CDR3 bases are TGTGCCAGCAGCCAAGATTGGGACATCCCCCGGGAGACCCAGTACTTC.

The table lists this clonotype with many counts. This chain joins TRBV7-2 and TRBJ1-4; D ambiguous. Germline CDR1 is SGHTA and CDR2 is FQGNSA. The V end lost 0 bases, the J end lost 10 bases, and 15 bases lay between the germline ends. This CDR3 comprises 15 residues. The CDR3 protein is CASSLARVGSGKLFF. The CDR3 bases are TGTGCCAGCAGCTTAGCGAGGGTCGGCTCTGGAAAACTGTTTTTT. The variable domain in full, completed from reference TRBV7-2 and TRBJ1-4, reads GAGVSQSPSNKVTEKGKDVELRCDPISGHTALYWYRQSLGQGLEFLIYFQGNSAPDKSGLPSDRFSAERTGGSVSTLTIQRTQQEDSAVYLCASSLARVGSGKLFFGSGTQLSVL.